Shown below are 8 T cell receptor beta chains from a single sample sequenced in a study of blood T cell repertoires in COVID-19. The repertoire was sequenced with immunoSEQ multiplex PCR; TCRdb's copy has only in-frame clones and lacks some. The data show under 65,000 clones, with 90% seen just once and around 1.5% held by the top ten. The sequencing sample was made of peripheral blood. The receptors stem from a man aged 55 to 70 with acute or convalescent COVID-19.

V and J are TRBV19 and TRBJ1-5; D unresolved. Germline V gene data show CDR1 as LNHDA and CDR2 as SQIVND (reference sequence). Trimming shortened V by 6 bases and J by 2 bases, and 11 bases separated the two germline ends. CDR3 size: 14 residues. CDR3 sequence reads: CASSEGGGNQPQHF. CDR3 DNA: TGTGCCAGTAGCGAGGGAGGTGGCAATCAGCCCCAGCATTTT.

This clone was detected only once. V gene TRBV7-9 combines with J gene TRBJ1-3; D not certain. The V end lost 5 bases, the J end lost 1 base, and 12 bases lay between the germline ends. From germline, CDR1 is SEHNR and CDR2 FQNEAQ (reference sequence). The CDR3 runs 15 residues. CDR3 bases: TGTGCCAGCAGCCACAACGCGGATTCTGGAAACACCATATATTTT. As protein: CASSHNADSGNTIYF.

The chain employs TRBV4-3 and TRBJ1-2, with D perhaps TRBD1 (6 bases). V gave up 0 bases and J gave up 8 bases, with 16 bases separating them. The V gene's germline CDR1 is LGHNA and CDR2 YSLEER. This CDR3 spans 15 amino acids. CDR3 sequence (DNA): TGCGCCAGCAGCCAAGATCGGGGGGCGCTTGGCGGCTACACCTTC. Translating gives CASSQDRGALGGYTF.

The chain joins TRBV12-3 or TRBV12-4 to TRBJ2-7; 7 nucleotides match TRBD1. V lost 5 bases, J lost 2 bases, and 3 bases stayed unmatched. The CDR3 sequence is 13 residues long. CDR3 residues: CASSLGQPYEQYF. The CDR3 DNA reads TGTGCCAGCAGTCTGGGACAGCCCTACGAGCAGTACTTC.

This clone was found once. The rearrangement links TRBV6-5 to TRBJ2-7; 13 bases map to TRBD2. CDR3 length: 15 amino acids. CDR1 and CDR2 from the germline V gene are MNHEY and SVGAGI. V lost 11 bases to trimming and J lost 0 bases; unmatched junction nucleotides: 7. CDR3 DNA sequence: TGTGCCGCTCTACGGACTAGCGGGAGCTCCTACGAGCAGTACTTC. Translating gives CAALRTSGSSYEQYF.

The chain employs TRBV7-3 and TRBJ2-7; a weak D match, TRBD2 (5 bases). The V gene's germline CDR1 is SGHTA and CDR2 FQGTGA. The CDR3 runs to 15 residues. Deletions cut 5 bases from V and 2 bases from J, with 16 bases between. Written as DNA, the CDR3 is TGTGCCAGCAGCCCTCGAGCGGATCCTACCTACGAGCAGTACTTC. Amino acids: CASSPRADPTYEQYF.

The V call is TRBV19, the J call TRBJ2-3, with 9 positions matching TRBD2. The trim removed 2 bases at V and 1 base at J, leaving 10 bases unmatched. The CDR3 loop spans 18 amino acids. Germline CDR1 LNHDA, CDR2 SQIVND (reference sequence). In DNA, the CDR3 is TGTGCCAGTAGTATAACGGCGGGAGGGCCGCGGGGCACAGATACGCAGTATTTT. Residues: CASSITAGGPRGTDTQYF.

The J gene is TRBJ2-5, the V gene TRBV6-5, with D tentatively TRBD1 (6 bases). The CDR3 runs to 15 residues. The germline gives CDR1 MNHEY, CDR2 SVGAGI. V lost 5 bases, J lost 4 bases, and 17 bases lay in between. Here the CDR3 DNA reads TGTGCCAGCAGTCCCACAGGGAGTTGGGGAGAGACCCAGTACTTC. This sequence encodes CASSPTGSWGETQYF.